The source of this T cell receptor (beta chain) is a study of response to subunit inactivated influenza vaccine. Trimming shortened V by 1 base and J by 2 bases, and 7 bases separated the two germline ends. The CDR3 length is 14 residues. TCRdb reprocessed the RT-PCR reads with MiXCR, giving one entry per CDR3 protein. The sample holds just over 300,000 distinct CDR3 sequences; about 20% are singletons and the top ten take 10% to 13%. The input for sequencing was PBMCs from blood, taken less than 22 months after vaccination. The rearrangement uses TRBV12-3 or TRBV12-4 and TRBJ2-3; D ambiguous. The receptor was derived from a man between 50 and 69 years old who received an inactivated influenza vaccine. The DNA of the CDR3 is TGTGCCAGCAGTTTAGGACGGTCCACAGATACGCAGTATTTT. This translates into CASSLGRSTDTQYF.